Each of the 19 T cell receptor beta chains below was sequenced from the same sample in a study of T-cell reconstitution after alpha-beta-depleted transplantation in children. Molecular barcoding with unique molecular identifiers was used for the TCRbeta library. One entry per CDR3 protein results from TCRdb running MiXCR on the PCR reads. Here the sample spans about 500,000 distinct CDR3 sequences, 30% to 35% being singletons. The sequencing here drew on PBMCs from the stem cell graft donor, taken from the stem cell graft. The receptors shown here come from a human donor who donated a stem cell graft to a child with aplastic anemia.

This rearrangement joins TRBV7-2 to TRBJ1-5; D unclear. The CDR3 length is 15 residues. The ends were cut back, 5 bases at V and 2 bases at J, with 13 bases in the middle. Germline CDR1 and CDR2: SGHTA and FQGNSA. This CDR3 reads CASSPHGDGNQPQHF. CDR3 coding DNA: TGTGCCAGCAGCCCCCATGGCGACGGCAATCAGCCCCAGCATTTT.

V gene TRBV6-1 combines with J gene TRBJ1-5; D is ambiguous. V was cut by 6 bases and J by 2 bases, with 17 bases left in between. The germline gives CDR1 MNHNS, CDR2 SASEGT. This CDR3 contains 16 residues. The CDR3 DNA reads TGTGCCAGCAGCACTCCGGGCCCCGTGGGCAATCAGCCCCAGCATTTT. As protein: CASSTPGPVGNQPQHF.

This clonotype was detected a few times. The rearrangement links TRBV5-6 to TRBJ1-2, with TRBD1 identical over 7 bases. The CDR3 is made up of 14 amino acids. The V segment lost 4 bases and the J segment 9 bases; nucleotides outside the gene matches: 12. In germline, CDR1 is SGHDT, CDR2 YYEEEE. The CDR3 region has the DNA TGTGCCAGCAGCAGCACGACAGGGCCCCGGAGCTACACCTTC. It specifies CASSSTTGPRSYTF. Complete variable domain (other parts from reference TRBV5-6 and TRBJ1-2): DAGVTQSPTHLIKTRGQQVTLRCSPKSGHDTVSWYQQALGQGPQFIFQYYEEEERQRGNFPDRFSGHQFPNYSSELNVNALLLGDSALYLCASSSTTGPRSYTFGSGTRLTVV.

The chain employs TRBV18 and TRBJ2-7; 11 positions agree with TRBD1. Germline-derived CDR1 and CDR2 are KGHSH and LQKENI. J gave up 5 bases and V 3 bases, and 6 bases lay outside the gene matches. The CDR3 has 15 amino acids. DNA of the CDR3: TGTGCCAGCTCACCCCGGACAGGGGGCATGGACGAGCAGTACTTC. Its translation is CASSPRTGGMDEQYF.

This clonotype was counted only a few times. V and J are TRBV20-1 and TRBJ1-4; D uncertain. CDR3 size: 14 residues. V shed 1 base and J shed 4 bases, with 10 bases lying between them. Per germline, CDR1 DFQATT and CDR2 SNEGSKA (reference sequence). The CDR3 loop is CSARVRRFNEKLFF. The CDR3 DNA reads TGCAGTGCTAGAGTTCGACGGTTTAATGAAAAACTGTTTTTT.

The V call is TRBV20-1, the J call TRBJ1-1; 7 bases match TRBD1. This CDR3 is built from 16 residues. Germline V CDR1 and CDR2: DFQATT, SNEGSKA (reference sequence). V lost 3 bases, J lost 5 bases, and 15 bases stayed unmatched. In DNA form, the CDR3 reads TGCAGTGCTAGGACCCCCCAGGGGGGCGGGGGGACTGAAGCTTTCTTT. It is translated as CSARTPQGGGGTEAFF.

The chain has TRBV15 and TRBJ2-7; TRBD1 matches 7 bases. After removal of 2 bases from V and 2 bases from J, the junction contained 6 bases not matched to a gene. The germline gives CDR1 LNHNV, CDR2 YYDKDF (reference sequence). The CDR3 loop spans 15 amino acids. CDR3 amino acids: CATSRSGTETYEQYF. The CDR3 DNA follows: TGTGCCACCAGCAGATCCGGGACAGAGACCTACGAGCAGTACTTC.

The CDR3 DNA sequence: TGTGCCAGCAGTTACGTGGGACGAGATGAGCAGTACGTC. Amino acids: CASSYVGRDEQYV. The chain is built from TRBV6-2 or TRBV6-3 and TRBJ2-7; the D gene could be TRBD1 or TRBD2 (5 bases each). V was trimmed by 2 bases and J by 7 bases, leaving 12 bases between them. The CDR3 loop spans 13 amino acids. CDR1 and CDR2 (germline): MNHEY, SVGEGT.

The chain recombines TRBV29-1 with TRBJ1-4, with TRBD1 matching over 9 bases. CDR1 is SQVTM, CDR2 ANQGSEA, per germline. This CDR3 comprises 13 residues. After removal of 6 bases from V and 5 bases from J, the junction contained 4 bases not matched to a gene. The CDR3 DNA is TGCAGCGTCCAGGACAGGGGAAATGAAAAACTGTTTTTT. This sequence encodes CSVQDRGNEKLFF.

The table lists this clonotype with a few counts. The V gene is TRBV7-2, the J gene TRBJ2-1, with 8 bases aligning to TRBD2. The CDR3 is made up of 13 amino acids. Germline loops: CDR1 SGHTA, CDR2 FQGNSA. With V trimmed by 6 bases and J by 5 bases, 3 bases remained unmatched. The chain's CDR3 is CASRVAGNNEQFF. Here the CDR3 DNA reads TGTGCCAGCAGAGTAGCGGGGAACAATGAGCAGTTCTTC.

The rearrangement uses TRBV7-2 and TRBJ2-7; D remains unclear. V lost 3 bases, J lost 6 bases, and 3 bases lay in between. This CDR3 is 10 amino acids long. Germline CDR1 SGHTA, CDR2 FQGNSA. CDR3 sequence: CASSLTEQYF. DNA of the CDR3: TGTGCCAGCAGCTTGACCGAGCAGTACTTC.

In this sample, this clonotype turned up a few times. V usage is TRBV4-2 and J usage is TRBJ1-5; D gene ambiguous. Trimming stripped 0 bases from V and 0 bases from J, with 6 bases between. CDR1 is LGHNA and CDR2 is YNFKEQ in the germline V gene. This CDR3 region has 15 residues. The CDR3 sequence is CASSQEGNSNQPQHF. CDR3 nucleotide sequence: TGTGCCAGCAGCCAAGAAGGGAATAGCAATCAGCCCCAGCATTTT.

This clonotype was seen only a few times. In DNA form, the CDR3 reads TGTGCCAGCAGTTACTCGAGGGACCGCCTTGAAGCTTTCTTT. Translating it yields CASSYSRDRLEAFF. The chain has TRBV6-5 and TRBJ1-1; the D gene is possibly TRBD1 (5 bases). V dropped 0 bases and J dropped 7 bases, with 12 bases sitting between them. This CDR3 is built from 14 residues. Germline values: CDR1 MNHEY, CDR2 SVGAGI.

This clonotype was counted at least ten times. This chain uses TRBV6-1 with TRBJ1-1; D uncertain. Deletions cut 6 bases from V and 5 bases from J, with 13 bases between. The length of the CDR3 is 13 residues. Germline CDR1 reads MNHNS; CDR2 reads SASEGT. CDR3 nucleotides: TGTGCCAGCAGAGACAAGGGAGATACTGAAGCTTTCTTT. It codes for CASRDKGDTEAFF.

The CDR3 region is CSARVGYKNTEAFF. The CDR3 DNA reads as TGCAGTGCTAGAGTAGGATATAAAAACACTGAAGCTTTCTTT. The rearrangement links TRBV20-1 to TRBJ1-1; no reliable D call. The CDR3 loop spans 14 amino acids. Trimming removed 1 base from V and 2 bases from J, with 11 bases in between. From germline, CDR1 is DFQATT and CDR2 SNEGSKA (reference sequence).

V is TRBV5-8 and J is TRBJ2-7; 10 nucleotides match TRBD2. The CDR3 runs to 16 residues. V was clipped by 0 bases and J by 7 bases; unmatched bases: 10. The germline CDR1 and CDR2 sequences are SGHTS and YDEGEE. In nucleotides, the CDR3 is TGTGCCAGCAGCTTGGTCATGCTAGCGGGAGTATGGGAGCAGTACGTC. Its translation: CASSLVMLAGVWEQYV.

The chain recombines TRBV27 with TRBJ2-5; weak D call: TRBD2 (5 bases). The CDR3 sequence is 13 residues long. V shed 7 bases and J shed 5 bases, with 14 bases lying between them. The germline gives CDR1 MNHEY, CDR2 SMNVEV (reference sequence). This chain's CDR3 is CASIFGSVETQYF. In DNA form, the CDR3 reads TGTGCCAGCATTTTCGGTAGCGTGGAGACCCAGTACTTC.

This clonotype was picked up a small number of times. CDR3 sequence reads: CASSFRDSLIYGYTF. The DNA of the CDR3 is TGTGCCAGCAGTTTCCGGGACAGCCTTATCTATGGCTACACCTTC. V is TRBV28 and J is TRBJ1-2; 7 bases line up with TRBD1. V trimming: 3 bases; J trimming: 4 bases; junction bases outside the gene matches: 8. This CDR3 region has 15 residues. Per the germline V gene, CDR1 is MDHEN and CDR2 is SYDVKM.

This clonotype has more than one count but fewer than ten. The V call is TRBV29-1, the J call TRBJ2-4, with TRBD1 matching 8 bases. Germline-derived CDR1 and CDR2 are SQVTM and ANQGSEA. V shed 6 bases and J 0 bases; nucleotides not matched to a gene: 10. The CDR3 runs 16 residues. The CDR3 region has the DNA TGCAGCGTCGTCTCGGACAGGGAACTAGCCAAAAACATTCAGTACTTC. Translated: CSVVSDRELAKNIQYF.